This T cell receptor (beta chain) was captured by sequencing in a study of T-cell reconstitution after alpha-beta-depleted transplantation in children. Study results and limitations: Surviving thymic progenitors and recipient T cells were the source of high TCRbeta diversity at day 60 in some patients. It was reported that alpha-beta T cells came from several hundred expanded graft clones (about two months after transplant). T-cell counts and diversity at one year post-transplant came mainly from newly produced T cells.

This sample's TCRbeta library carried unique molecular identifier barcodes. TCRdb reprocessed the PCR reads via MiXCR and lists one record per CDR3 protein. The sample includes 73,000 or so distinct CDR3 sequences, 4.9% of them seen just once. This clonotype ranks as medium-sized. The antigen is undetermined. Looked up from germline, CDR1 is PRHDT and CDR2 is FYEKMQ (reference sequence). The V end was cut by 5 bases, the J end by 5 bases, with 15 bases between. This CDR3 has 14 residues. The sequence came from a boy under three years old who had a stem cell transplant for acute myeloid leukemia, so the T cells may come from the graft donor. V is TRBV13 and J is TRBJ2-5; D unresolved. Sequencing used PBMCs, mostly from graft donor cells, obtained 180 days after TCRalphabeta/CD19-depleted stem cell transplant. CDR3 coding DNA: TGTGCCAGCAGCCACCTGGGCCTAGAGGAGACCCAGTACTTC. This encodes CASSHLGLEETQYF.